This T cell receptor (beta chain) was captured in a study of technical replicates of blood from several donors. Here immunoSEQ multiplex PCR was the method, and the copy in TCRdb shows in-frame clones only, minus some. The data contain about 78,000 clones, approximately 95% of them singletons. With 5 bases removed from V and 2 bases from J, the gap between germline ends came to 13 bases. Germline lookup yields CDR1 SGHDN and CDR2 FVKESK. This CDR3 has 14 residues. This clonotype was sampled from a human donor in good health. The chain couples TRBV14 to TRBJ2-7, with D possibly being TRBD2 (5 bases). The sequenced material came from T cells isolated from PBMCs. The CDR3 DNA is TGTGCCAGCAGCAGGCTCGGACTCACCTACGAGCAGTACTTC. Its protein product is CASSRLGLTYEQYF.